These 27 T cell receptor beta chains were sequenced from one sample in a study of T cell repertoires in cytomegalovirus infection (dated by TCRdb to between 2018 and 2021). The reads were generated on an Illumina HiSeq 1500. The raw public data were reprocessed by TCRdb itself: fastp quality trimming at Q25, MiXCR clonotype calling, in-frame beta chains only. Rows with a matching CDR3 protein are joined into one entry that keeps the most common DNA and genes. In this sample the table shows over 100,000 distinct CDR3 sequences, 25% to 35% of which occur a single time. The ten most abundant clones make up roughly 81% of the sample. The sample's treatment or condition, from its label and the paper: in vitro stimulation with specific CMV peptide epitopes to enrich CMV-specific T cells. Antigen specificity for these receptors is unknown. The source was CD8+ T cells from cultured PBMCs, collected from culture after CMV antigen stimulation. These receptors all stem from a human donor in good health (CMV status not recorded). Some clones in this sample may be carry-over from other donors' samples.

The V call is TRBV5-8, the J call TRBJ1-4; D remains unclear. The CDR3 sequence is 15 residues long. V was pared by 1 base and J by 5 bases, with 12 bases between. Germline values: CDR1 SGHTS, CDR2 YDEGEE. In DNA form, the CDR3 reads TGTGCCAGCAGCTTGTCTGGGGTCTTCAATGAAAAACTGTTTTTT. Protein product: CASSLSGVFNEKLFF.

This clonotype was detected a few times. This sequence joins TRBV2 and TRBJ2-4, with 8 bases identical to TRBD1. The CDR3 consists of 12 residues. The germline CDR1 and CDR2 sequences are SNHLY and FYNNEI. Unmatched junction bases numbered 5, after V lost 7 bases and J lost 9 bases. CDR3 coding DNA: TGTGCCAGCACGGACAGGGCAGGCATTCAGTACTTC. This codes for CASTDRAGIQYF.

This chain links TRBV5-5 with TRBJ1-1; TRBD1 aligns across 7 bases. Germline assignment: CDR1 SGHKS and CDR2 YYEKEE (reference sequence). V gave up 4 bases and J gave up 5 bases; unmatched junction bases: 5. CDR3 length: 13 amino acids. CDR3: CASSPGGITEAFF. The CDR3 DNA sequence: TGTGCCAGCAGCCCAGGGGGGATAACTGAAGCTTTCTTT.

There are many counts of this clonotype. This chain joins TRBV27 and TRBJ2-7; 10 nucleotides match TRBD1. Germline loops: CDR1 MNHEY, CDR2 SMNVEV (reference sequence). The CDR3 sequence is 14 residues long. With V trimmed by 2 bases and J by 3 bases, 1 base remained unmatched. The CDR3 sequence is CASSLGQGVYEQYF. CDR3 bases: TGTGCCAGCAGTTTAGGACAGGGGGTCTACGAGCAGTACTTC.

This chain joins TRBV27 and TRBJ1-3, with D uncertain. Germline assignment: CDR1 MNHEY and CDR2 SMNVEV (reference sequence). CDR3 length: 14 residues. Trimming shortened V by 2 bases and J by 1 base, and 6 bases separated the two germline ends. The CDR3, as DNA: TGTGCCAGCAGTTTAGCCAGGTCTGGAAACACCATATATTTT. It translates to CASSLARSGNTIYF.

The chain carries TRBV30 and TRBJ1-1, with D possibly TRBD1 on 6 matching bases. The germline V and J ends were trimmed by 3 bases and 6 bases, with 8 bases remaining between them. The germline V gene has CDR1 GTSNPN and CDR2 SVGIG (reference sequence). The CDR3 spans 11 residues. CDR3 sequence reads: CAWSGTPEAFF. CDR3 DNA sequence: TGTGCCTGGAGCGGGACACCTGAAGCTTTCTTT.

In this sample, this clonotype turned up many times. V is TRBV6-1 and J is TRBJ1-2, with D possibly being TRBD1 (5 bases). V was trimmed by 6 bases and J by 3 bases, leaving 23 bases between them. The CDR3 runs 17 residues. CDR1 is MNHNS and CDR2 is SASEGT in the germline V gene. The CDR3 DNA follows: TGTGCCAGCAGGGGATGGGGGACTCAATACGGGGACTATGGCTACACCTTC. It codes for CASRGWGTQYGDYGYTF.

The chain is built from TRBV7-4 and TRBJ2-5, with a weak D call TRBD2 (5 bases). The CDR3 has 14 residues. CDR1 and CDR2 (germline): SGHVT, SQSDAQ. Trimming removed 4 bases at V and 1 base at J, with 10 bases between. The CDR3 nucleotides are TGTGCCAGCAGCTCAAGCGGCTCCCAAGAGACCCAGTACTTC. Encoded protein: CASSSSGSQETQYF.

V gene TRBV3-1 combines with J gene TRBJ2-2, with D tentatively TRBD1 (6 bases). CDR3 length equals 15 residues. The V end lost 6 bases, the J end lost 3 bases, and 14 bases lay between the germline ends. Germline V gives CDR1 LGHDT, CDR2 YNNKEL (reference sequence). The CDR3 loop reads CASRLTGHDTGELFF. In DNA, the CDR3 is TGTGCCAGCAGGCTCACGGGACACGACACCGGGGAGCTGTTTTTT.

CDR3 amino acids: CASSAFPIMNTEAFF. In DNA, the CDR3 is TGTGCCAGCAGCGCGTTTCCTATCATGAACACTGAAGCTTTCTTT. This chain links TRBV7-9 with TRBJ1-1, with unresolved D. CDR3 size: 15 residues. CDR1 and CDR2 (germline): SEHNR, FQNEAQ (reference sequence). V was cut by 5 bases and J by 0 bases, with 13 bases left in between.

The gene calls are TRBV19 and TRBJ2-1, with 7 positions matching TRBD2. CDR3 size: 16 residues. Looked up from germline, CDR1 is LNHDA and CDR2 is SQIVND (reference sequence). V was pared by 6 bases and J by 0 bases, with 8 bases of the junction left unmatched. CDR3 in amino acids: CASRSLAINSYNEQFF. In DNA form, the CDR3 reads TGTGCCAGTAGGTCACTAGCGATTAACTCCTACAATGAGCAGTTCTTC.

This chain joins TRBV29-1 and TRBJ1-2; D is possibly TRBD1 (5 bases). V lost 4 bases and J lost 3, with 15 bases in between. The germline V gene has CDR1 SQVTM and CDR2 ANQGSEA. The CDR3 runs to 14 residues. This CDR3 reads CSVVDGGRDYGYTF. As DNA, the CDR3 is TGCAGCGTTGTAGACGGGGGGAGGGACTATGGCTACACCTTC.

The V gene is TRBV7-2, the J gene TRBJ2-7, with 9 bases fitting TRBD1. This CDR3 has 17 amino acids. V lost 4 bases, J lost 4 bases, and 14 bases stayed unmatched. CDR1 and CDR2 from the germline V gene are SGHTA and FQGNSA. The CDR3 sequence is CASSYLPGQGAPYEQYF. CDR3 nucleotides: TGTGCCAGCAGCTACCTTCCGGGACAGGGAGCCCCATACGAGCAGTACTTC.

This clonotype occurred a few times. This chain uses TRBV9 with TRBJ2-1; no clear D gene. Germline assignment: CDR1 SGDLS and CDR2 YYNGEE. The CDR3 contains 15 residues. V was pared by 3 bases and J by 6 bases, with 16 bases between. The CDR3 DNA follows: TGTGCCAGCAGCGCCCAGGAGTTTGTCATCAATGAGCAGTTCTTC. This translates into CASSAQEFVINEQFF. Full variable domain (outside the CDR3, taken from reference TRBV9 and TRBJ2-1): DSGVTQTPKHLITATGQRVTLRCSPRSGDLSVYWYQQSLDQGLQFLIQYYNGEERAKGNILERFSAQQFPDLHSELNLSSLELGDSALYFCASSAQEFVINEQFFGPGTRLTVL.

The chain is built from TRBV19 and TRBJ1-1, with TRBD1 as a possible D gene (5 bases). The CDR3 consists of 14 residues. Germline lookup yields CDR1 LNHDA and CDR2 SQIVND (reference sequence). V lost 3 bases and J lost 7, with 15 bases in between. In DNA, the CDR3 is TGTGCCAGTAGTATCGCGGGGGTCGGGAGTGAAGCTTTCTTT. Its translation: CASSIAGVGSEAFF.

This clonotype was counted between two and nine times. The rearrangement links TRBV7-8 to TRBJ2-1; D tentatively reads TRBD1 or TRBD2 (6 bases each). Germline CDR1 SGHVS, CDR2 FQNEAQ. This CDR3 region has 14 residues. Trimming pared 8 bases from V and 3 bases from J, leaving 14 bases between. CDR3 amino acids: CASEDRRDYNEQFF. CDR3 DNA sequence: TGTGCCAGCGAAGACAGGCGGGACTACAATGAGCAGTTCTTC.

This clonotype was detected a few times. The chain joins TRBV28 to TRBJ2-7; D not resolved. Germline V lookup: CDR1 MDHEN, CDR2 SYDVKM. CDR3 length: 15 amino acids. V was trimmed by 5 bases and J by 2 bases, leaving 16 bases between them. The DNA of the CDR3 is TGTGCCAGCAGTCATACTAACGGTCAGCCCTACGAGCAGTACTTC. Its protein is CASSHTNGQPYEQYF.

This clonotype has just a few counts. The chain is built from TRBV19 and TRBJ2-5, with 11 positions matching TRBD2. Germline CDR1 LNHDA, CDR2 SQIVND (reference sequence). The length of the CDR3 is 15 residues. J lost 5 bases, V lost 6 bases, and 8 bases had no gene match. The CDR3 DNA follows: TGTGCCAGTAGCGAGACGGGACTAGCGGTGGAGACCCAGTACTTC. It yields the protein CASSETGLAVETQYF.

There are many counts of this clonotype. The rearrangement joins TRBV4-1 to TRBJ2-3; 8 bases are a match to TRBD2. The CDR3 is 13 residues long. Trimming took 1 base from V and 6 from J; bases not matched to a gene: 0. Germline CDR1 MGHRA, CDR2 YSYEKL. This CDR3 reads CASSQGGGDTQYF. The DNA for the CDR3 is TGCGCCAGCAGCCAAGGCGGGGGGGATACGCAGTATTTT.

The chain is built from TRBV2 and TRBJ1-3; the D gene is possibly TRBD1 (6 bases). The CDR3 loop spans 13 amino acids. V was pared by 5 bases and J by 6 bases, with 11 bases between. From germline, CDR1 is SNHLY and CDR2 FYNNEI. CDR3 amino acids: CASSRQDPNTIYF. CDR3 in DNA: TGTGCCAGCAGTCGACAGGACCCAAACACCATATATTTT.

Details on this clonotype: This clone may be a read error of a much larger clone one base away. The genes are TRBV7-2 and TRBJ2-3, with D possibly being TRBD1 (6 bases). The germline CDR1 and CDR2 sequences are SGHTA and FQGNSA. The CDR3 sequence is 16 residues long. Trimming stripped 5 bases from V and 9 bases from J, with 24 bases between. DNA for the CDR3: TGTGCCAGCAGCCCCCAGAGCGAGGGGGTGCTGGGGACGCAGTATTTT. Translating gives CASSPQSEGVLGTQYF.

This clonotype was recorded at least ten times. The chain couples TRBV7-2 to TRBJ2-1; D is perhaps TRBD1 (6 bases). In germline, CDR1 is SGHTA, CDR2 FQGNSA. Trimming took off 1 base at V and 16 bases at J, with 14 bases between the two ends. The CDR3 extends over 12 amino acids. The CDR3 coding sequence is TGTGCCAGCAGCTTAGTGGGGGCCGAGAAATTCTTC. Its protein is CASSLVGAEKFF. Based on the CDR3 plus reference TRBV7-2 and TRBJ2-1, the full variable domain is GAGVSQSPSNKVTEKGKDVELRCDPISGHTALYWYRQSLGQGLEFLIYFQGNSAPDKSGLPSDRFSAERTGGSVSTLTIQRTQQEDSAVYLCASSLVGAEKFFGPGTRLTVL.

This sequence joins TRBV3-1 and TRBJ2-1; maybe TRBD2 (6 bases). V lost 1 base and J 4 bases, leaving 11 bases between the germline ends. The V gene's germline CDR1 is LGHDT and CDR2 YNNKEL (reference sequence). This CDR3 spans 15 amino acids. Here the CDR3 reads CASSQVGEAYNEQFF. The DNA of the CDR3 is TGTGCCAGCAGCCAAGTCGGGGAGGCTTACAATGAGCAGTTCTTC.

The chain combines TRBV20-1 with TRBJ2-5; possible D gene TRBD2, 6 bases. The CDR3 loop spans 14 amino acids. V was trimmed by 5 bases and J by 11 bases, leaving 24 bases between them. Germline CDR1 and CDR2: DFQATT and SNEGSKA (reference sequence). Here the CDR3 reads CSAFDSGEGLGQYF. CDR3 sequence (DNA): TGCAGTGCTTTCGATAGCGGCGAGGGGTTGGGGCAGTACTTC.

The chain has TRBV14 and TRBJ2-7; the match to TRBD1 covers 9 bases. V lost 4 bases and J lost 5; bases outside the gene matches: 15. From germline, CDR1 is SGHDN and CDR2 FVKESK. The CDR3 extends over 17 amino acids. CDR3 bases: TGTGCCAGCAGCCCTTACCGTATGTGGGACAGGGCGAACGAGCAGTACTTC. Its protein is CASSPYRMWDRANEQYF.

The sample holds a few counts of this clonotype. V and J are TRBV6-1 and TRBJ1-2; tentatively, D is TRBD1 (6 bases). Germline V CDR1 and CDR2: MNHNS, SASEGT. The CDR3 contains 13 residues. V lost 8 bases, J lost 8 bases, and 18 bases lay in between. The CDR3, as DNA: TGTGCCAGCCTTGGGGGGGGCCCCGCAGGCTACACCTTC. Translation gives CASLGGGPAGYTF.

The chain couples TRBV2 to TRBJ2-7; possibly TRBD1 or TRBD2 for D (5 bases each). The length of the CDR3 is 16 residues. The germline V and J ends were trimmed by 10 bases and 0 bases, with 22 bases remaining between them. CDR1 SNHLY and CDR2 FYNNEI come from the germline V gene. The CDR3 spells CATMPLEGTSSYEQYF. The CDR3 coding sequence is TGTGCCACCATGCCCCTAGAAGGGACCTCCTCCTACGAGCAGTACTTC.